Reported below is one T cell receptor (beta chain). In the source study's methods: Reference gene primer amplification in the assay estimated nucleated cell counts. Sequenced by immunoSEQ multiplex PCR; TCRdb stores in-frame clones only, minus some. From that table come the V and J calls and clone size; the DNA was used to work out D and trimming. Of a few hundred thousand clones listed, approximately 81% are singletons. The entry originates in a study of blood T cell repertoires in COVID-19. On the study more broadly: Italy, Spain and the United States were the sources of the convalescent and acute COVID-19 samples. Sources were T cells, B-cell-depleted T cells, or PBMCs; the material itself was cDNA or gDNA.

The CDR3 sequence is 16 residues long. The trim removed 1 base at V and 8 bases at J, leaving 10 bases unmatched. Germline values: CDR1 LGHNA, CDR2 YNFKEQ. This sequence joins TRBV4-2 and TRBJ1-4; 7 bases agree with TRBD1. The receptor comes from a woman between 18 and 29 years old with acute or convalescent COVID-19. Sequenced sample: peripheral blood. CDR3 in amino acids: CASSQVDRDGREKLFF. As DNA, the CDR3 is TGTGCCAGCAGCCAAGTCGACAGGGACGGTAGAGAAAAACTGTTTTTT.